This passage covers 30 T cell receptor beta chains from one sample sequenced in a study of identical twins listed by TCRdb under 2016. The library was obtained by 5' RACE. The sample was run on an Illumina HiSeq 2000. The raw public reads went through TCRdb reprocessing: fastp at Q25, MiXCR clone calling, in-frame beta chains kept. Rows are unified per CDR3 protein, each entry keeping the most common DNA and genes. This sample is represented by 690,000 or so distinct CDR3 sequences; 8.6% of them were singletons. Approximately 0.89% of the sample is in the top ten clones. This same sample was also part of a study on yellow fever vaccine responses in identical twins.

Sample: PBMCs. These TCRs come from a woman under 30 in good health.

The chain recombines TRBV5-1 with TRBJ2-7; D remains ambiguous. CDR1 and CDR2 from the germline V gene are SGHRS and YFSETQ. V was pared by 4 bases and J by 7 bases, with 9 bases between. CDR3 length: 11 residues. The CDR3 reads CASSPDREQYF. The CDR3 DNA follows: TGCGCCAGCAGCCCTGATAGGGAGCAGTACTTC.

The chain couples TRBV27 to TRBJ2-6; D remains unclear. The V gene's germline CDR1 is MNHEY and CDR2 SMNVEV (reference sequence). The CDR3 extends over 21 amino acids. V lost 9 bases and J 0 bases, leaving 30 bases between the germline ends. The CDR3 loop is CARECSGGRHTDGSGANVLTF. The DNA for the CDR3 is TGTGCCAGAGAATGCAGTGGCGGACGGCACACCGACGGCTCTGGGGCCAACGTCCTGACTTTC.

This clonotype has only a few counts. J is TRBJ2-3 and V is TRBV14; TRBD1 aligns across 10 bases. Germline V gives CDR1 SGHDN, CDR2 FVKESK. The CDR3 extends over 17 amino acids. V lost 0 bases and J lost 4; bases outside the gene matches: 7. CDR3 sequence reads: CASSQDRRDRGADTQYF. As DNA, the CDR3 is TGTGCCAGCAGCCAAGATCGTCGGGACAGGGGTGCAGATACGCAGTATTTT.

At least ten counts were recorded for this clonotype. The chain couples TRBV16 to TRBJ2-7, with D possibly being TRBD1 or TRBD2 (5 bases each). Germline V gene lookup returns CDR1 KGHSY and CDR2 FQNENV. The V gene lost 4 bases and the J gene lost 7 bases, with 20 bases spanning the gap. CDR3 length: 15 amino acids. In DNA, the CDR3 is TGTGCCAGCAGCCCAATCACGGGGCCCTCGGGGGAGCAGTACTTC. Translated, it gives CASSPITGPSGEQYF.

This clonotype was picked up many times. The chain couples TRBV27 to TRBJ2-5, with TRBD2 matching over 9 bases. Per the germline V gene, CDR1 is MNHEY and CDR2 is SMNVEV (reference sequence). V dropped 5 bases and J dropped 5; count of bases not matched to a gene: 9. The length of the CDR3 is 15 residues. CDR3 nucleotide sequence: TGTGCCAGCAGTAGTTCCGGGACTAGCTTTGAGACCCAGTACTTC. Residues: CASSSSGTSFETQYF.

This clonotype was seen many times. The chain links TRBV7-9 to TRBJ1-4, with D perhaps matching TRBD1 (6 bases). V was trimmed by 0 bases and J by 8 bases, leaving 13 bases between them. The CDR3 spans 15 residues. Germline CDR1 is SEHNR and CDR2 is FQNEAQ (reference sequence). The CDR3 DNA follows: TGTGCCAGCAGCTTAGCCGGGACATGGAAAGAAAAACTGTTTTTT. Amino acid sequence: CASSLAGTWKEKLFF.

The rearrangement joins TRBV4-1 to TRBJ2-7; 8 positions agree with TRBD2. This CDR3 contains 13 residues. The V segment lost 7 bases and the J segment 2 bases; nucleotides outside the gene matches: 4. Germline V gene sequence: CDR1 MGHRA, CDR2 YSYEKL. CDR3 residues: CASKAGDTYEQYF. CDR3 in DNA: TGCGCCAGCAAAGCGGGAGACACCTACGAGCAGTACTTC.

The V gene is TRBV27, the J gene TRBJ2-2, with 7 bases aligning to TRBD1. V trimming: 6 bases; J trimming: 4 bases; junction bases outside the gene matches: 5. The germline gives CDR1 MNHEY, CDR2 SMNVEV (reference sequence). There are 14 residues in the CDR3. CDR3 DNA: TGTGCCAGCAGATACAGGGGTGTCACCGGGGAGCTGTTTTTT. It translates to CASRYRGVTGELFF.

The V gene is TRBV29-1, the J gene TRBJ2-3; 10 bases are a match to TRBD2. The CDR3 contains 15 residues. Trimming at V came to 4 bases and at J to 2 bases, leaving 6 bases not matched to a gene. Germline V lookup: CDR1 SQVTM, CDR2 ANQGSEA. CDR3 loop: CSVVPGLATTDTQYF. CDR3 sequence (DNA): TGCAGCGTTGTACCGGGACTAGCGACCACAGATACGCAGTATTTT.

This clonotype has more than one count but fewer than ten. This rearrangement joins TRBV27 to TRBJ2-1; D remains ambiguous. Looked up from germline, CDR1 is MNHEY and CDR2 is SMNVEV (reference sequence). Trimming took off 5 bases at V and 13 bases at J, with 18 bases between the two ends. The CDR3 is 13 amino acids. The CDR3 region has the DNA TGTGCCAGCAGTCTACGGGCCCTAGGAAGACAGTTCTTC. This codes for CASSLRALGRQFF.

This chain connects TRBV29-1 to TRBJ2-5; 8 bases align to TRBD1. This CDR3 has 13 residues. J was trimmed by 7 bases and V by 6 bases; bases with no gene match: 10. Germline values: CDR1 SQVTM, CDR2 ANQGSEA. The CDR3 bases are TGCAGCGTGAAGGACAGGGCCTTGTTGACCCAGTACTTC. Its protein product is CSVKDRALLTQYF.

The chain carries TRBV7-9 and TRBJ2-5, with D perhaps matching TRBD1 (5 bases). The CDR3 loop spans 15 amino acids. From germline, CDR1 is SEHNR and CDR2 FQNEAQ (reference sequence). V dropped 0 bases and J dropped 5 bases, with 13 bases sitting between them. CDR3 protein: CASSLALPGWETQYF. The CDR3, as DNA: TGTGCCAGCAGCTTAGCGCTTCCAGGGTGGGAGACCCAGTACTTC.

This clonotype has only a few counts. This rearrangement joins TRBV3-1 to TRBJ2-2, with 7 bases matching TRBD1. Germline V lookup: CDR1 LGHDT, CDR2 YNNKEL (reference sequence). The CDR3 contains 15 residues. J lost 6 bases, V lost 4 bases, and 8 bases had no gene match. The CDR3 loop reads CASSLRGDRAGELFF. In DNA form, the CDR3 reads TGTGCCAGCAGCCTACGTGGGGACAGAGCCGGGGAGCTGTTTTTT.

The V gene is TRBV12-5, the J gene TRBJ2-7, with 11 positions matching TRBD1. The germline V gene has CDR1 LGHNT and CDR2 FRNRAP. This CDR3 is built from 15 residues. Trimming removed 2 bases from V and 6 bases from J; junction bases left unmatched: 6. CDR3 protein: CASGLTPGTGGEQYF. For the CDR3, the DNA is TGTGCTAGTGGTTTGACTCCCGGGACAGGGGGCGAGCAGTACTTC. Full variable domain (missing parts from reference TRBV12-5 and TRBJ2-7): DARVTQTPRHKVTEMGQEVTMRCQPILGHNTVFWYRQTMMQGLELLAYFRNRAPLDDSGMPKDRFSAEMPDATLATLKIQPSEPRDSAVYFCASGLTPGTGGEQYFGPGTRLTVT.

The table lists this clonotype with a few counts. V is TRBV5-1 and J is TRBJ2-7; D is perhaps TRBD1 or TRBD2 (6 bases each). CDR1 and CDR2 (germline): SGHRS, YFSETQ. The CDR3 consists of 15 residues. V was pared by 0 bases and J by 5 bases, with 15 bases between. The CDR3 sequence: CASSLEGVWGDEQYF. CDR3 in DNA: TGCGCCAGCAGCTTGGAGGGGGTGTGGGGGGACGAGCAGTACTTC. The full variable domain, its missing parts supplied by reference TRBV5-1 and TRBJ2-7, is KAGVTQTPRYLIKTRGQQVTLSCSPISGHRSVSWYQQTPGQGLQFLFEYFSETQRNKGNFPGRFSGRQFSNSRSEMNVSTLELGDSALYLCASSLEGVWGDEQYFGPGTRLTVT.

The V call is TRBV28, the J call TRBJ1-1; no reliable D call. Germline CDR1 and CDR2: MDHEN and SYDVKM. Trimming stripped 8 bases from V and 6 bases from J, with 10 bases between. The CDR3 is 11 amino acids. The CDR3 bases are TGTGCCAGCCTTGACCTGTCTGAAGCTTTCTTT. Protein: CASLDLSEAFF.

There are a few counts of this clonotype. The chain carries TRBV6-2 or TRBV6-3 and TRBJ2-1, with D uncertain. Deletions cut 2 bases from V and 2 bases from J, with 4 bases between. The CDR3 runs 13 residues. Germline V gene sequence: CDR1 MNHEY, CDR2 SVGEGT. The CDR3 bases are TGTGCCAGCAGTTACACCGCCTACAATGAGCAGTTCTTC. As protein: CASSYTAYNEQFF.

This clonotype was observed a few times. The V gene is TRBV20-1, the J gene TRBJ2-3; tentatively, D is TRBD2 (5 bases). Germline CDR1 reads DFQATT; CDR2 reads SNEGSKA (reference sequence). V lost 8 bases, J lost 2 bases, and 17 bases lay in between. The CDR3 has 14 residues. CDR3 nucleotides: TGCAGTCCCCAGGACTTCTCCGACACAGATACGCAGTATTTT. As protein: CSPQDFSDTDTQYF.

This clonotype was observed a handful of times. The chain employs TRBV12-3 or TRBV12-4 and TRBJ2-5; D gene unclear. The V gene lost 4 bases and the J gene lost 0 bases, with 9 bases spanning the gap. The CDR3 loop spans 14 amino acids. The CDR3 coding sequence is TGTGCCAGCAGTTCCCGCGGCGACCAAGAGACCCAGTACTTC. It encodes CASSSRGDQETQYF.

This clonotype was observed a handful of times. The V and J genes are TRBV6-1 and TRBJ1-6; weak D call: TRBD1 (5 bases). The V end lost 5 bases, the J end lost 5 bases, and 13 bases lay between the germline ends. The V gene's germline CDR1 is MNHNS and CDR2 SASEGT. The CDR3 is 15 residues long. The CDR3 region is CASSRTGDDNSPLHF. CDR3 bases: TGTGCCAGCAGTCGTACAGGCGATGATAATTCACCCCTCCACTTT.

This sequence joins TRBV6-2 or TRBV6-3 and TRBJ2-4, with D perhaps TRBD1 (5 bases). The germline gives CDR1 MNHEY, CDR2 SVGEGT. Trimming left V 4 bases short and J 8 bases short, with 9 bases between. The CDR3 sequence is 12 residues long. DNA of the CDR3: TGTGCCAGCAGTTCCAGGGCGTACATTCAGTACTTC. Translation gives CASSSRAYIQYF.

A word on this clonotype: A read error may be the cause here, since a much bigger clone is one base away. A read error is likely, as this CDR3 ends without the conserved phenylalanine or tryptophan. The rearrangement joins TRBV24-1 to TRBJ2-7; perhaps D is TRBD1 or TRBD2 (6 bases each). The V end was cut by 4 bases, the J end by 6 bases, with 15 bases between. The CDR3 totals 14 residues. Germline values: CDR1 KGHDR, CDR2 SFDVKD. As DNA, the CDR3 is TGTGCCACCAGTGACGGCCAGGGGAGGTTCGAGCAGTACTTG. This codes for CATSDGQGRFEQYL.

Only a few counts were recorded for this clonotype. DNA for the CDR3: TGTGCCAGCAGTTACGCGATACCGAGCTCCTACAATGAGCAGTTCTTC. The encoded protein is CASSYAIPSSYNEQFF. V gene TRBV6-5 combines with J gene TRBJ2-1; D is undetermined. The CDR3 is made up of 16 amino acids. Trimming left V 2 bases short and J 0 bases short, with 11 bases between. The V gene's germline CDR1 is MNHEY and CDR2 SVGAGI.

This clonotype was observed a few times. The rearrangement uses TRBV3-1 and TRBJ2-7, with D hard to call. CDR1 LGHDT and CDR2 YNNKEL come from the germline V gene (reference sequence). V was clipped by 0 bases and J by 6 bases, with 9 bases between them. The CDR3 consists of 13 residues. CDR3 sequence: CASSQEWGFEQYF. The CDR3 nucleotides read TGTGCCAGCAGCCAAGAGTGGGGTTTCGAGCAGTACTTC.

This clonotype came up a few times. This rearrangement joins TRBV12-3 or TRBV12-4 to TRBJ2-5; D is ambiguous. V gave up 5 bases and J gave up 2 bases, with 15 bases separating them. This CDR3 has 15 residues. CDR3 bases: TGTGCCAGCAGTGCCAGAGAAGCGCGGCAAGAGACCCAGTACTTC. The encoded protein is CASSAREARQETQYF.

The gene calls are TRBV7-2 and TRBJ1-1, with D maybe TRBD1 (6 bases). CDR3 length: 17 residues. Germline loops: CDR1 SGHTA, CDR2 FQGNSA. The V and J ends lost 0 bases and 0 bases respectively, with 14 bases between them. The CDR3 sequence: CASSLAGQTLMNTEAFF. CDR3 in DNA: TGTGCCAGCAGCTTAGCCGGACAGACTTTAATGAACACTGAAGCTTTCTTT.

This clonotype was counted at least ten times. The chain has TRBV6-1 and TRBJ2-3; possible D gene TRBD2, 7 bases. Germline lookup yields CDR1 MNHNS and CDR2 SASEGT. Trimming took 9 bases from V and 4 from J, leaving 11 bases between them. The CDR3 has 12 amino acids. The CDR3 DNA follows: TGTGCCAGTCGGGGGGCCGCAGATACGCAGTATTTT. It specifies CASRGAADTQYF.

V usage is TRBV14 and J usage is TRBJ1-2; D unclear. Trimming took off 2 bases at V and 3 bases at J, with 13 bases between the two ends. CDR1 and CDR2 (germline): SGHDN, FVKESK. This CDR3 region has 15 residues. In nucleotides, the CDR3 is TGTGCCAGCAGCCAAAGCGACACACCATACTATGGCTACACCTTC. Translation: CASSQSDTPYYGYTF.

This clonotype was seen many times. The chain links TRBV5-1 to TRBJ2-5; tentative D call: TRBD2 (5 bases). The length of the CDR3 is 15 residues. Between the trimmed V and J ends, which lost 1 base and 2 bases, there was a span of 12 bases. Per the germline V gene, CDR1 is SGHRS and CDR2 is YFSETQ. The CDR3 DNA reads TGCGCCAGCAGCTTGAATGGCCGGGGACAAGAGACCCAGTACTTC. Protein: CASSLNGRGQETQYF.

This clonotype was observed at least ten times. CDR3 nucleotide sequence: TGTGCCTGGAGTGTCGGTAGCGGGGGTTACGAGCAGTACTTC. Protein sequence: CAWSVGSGGYEQYF. The V call is TRBV30, the J call TRBJ2-7; 9 bases agree with TRBD2. Germline assignment: CDR1 GTSNPN and CDR2 SVGIG (reference sequence). V lost 0 bases, J lost 4 bases, and 4 bases stayed unmatched. The CDR3 is 14 residues long.